This T cell receptor beta chain is drawn from a study of blood T cell repertoires in COVID-19. Study-wide background: The origin of the acute and convalescent COVID-19 samples was the United States, Italy and Spain. T cells, B-cell-depleted T cells, or PBMCs supplied cDNA or gDNA.

V lost 5 bases to trimming and J lost 10 bases; unmatched junction nucleotides: 17. The CDR3 length is 17 residues. CDR1 and CDR2 from the germline V gene are SEHNR and FQNEAQ (reference sequence). Authors' processing steps: Reference gene primer amplification yielded estimated nucleated cell counts. Generated by immunoSEQ multiplex PCR, the TCRdb table keeps only in-frame clones and is missing some. V and J calls plus clone size are reproduced from that table; the DNA served to infer D and trimming. This table has roughly 190,000 clones, around nine tenths appearing once. This clone was seen only once.

The sample comprised peripheral blood. The source of this sequence is a woman aged 40 to 50 who had recovered from COVID-19. The V call is TRBV7-9, the J call TRBJ1-4, with TRBD1 identical over 9 bases. The CDR3: CASSVRYTGTGQVKLFF. DNA for the CDR3: TGTGCCAGCAGCGTTCGATACACCGGGACAGGGCAAGTAAAACTGTTTTTT.